Here is one T cell receptor (beta chain) with its context. The CDR3 sequence is 16 residues long. Germline lookup yields CDR1 SGHRS and CDR2 YFSETQ. Trimming left V 0 bases short and J 4 bases short, with 14 bases between. Assay: immunoSEQ multiplex PCR; the TCRdb copy retains only in-frame clones and omits some. The sample lists over 800,000 clones, around 92% occurring once. Cells designated naive CD8 were CD45RO-negative and were positively selected for CCR7, with terminally differentiated effector memory CD45RA+ cells excluded. This record comes from a study of shared clonotypes between healthy human individuals.

The TCR originated in a young man in good health. The chain carries TRBV5-1 and TRBJ1-3; D uncertain. Material: naive CD8+ T cells sorted from blood. CDR3 coding DNA: TGCGCCAGCAGCTTGGTATTCCGGGAGGAGGGAAACACCATATATTTT. Residues: CASSLVFREEGNTIYF.